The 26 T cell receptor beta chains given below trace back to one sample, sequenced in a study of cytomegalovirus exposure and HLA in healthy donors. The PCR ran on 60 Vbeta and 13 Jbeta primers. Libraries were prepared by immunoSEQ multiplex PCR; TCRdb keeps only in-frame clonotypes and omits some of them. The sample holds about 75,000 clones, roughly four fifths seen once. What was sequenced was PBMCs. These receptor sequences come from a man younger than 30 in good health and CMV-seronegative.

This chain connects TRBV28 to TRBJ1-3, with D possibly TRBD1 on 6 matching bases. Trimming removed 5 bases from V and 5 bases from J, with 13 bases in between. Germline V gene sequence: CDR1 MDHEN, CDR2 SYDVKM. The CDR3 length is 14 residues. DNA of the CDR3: TGTGCCAGCAGTGCCCGGGACATGCGAAACACCATATATTTT. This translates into CASSARDMRNTIYF. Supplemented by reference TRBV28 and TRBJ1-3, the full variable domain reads DVKVTQSSRYLVKRTGEKVFLECVQDMDHENMFWYRQDPGLGLRLIYFSYDVKMKEKGDIPEGYSVSREKKERFSLILESASTNQTSMYLCASSARDMRNTIYFGEGSWLTVV.

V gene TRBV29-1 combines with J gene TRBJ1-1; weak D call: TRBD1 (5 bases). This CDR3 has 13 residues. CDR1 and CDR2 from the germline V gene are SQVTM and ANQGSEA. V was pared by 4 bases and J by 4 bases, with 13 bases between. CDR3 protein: CSVAWGGTTEAFF. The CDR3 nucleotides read TGCAGCGTTGCCTGGGGGGGTACCACTGAAGCTTTCTTT.

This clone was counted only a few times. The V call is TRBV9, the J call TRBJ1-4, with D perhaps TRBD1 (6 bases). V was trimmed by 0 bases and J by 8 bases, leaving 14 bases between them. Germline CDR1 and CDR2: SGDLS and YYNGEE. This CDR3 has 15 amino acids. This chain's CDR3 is CASSVAGGLSEKLFF. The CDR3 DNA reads TGTGCCAGCAGCGTAGCTGGGGGCTTAAGCGAAAAACTGTTTTTT.

The CDR3 coding sequence is TGTGCCAGCAGCCCGGGACAGTGGGTTCTAGGGTACGAGCAGTACTTC. Encoded protein: CASSPGQWVLGYEQYF. The chain uses TRBV14 and TRBJ2-7; 7 positions match TRBD1. V lost 4 bases to trimming and J lost 4 bases; unmatched junction nucleotides: 13. Germline lookup yields CDR1 SGHDN and CDR2 FVKESK. The CDR3 has 16 residues.

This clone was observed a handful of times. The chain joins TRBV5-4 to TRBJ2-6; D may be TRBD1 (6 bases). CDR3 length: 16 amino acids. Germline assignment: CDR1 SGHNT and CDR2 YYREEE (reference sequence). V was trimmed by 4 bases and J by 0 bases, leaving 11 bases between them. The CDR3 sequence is CASSPTGLSGANVLTF. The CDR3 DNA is TGTGCCAGCAGCCCCACAGGGCTCTCTGGGGCCAACGTCCTGACTTTC.

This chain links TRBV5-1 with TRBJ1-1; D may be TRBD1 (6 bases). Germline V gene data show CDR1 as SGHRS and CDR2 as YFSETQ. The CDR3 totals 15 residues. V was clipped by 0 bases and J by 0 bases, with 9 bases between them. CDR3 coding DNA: TGCGCCAGCAGCTTGGAAGCAGGGGTGAACACTGAAGCTTTCTTT. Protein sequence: CASSLEAGVNTEAFF.

The CDR3 nucleotides read TGTGCCAGCAGCCCTCCCGGGAATGCAAACTATGGCTACACCTTC. Translated, it gives CASSPPGNANYGYTF. The chain uses TRBV28 and TRBJ1-2, with D uncertain. This CDR3 is built from 15 residues. In germline, CDR1 is MDHEN, CDR2 SYDVKM. Trimming took 6 bases from V and 2 from J, leaving 16 bases between them.

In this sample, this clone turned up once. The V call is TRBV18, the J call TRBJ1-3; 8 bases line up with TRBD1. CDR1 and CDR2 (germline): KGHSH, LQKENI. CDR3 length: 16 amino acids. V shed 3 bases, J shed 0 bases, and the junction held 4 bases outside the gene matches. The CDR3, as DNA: TGTGCCAGCTCACCTTCGACAGGGGCCTCTGGAAACACCATATATTTT. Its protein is CASSPSTGASGNTIYF.

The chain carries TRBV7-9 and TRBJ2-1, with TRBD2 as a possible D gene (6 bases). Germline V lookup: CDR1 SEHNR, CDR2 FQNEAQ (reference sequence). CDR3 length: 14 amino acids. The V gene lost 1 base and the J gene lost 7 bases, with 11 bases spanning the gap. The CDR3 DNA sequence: TGTGCCAGCAGCTTAGGGGGGGAAAAGAATGAGCAGTTCTTC. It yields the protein CASSLGGEKNEQFF. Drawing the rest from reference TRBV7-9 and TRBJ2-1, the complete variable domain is DTGVSQNPRHKITKRGQNVTFRCDPISEHNRLYWYRQTLGQGPEFLTYFQNEAQLEKSRLLSDRFSAERPKGSFSTLEIQRTEQGDSAMYLCASSLGGEKNEQFFGPGTRLTVL.

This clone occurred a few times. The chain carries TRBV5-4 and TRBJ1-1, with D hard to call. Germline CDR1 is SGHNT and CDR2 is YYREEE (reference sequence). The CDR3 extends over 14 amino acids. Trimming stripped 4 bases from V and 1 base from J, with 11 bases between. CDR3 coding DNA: TGTGCCAGCAGCGGCCCGGGGAGGAACACTGAAGCTTTCTTT. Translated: CASSGPGRNTEAFF.

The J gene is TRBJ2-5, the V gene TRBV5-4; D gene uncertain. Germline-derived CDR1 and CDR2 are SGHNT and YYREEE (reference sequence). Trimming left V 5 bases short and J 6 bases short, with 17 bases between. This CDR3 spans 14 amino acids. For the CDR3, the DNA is TGTGCCAGCAGGGCTGAGGAGAACGCGAAGACCCAGTACTTC. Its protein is CASRAEENAKTQYF.

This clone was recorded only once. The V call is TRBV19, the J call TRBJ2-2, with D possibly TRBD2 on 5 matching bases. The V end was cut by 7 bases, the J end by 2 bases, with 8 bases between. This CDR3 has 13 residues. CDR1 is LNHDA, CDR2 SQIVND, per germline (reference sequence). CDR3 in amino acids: CASKEANTGELFF. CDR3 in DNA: TGTGCCAGTAAGGAGGCAAACACCGGGGAGCTGTTTTTT.

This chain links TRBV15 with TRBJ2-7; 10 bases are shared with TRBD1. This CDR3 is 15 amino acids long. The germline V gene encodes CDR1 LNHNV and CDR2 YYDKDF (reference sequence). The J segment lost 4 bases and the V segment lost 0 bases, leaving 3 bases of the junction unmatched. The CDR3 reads CATSRERTGGYEQYF. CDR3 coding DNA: TGTGCCACCAGCAGAGAAAGGACAGGGGGTTACGAGCAGTACTTC.

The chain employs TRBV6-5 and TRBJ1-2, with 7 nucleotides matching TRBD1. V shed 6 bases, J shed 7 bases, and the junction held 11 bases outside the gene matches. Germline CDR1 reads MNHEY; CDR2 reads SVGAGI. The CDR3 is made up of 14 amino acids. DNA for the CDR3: TGTGCCAGCAGCCCCGACAGGGCGCGAAGTGGCTACACCTTC. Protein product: CASSPDRARSGYTF.

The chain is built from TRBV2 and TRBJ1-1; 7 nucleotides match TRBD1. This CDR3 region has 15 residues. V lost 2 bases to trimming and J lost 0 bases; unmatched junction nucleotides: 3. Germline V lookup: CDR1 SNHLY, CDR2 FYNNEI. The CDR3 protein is CASSERDRLNTEAFF. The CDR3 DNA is TGTGCCAGCAGTGAACGGGACAGATTGAACACTGAAGCTTTCTTT.

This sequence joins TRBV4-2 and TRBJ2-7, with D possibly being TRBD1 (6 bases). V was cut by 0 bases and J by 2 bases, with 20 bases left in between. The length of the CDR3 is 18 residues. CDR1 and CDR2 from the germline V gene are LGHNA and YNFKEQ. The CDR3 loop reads CASSQDSGGRGKAYEQYF. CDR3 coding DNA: TGTGCCAGCAGCCAAGACAGTGGTGGCAGGGGAAAAGCCTACGAGCAGTACTTC.

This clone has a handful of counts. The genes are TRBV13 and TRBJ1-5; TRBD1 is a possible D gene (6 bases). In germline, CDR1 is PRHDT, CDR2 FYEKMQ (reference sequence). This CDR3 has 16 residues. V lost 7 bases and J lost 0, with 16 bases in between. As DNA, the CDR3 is TGTGCCAGCACTAAGGGGGGGGCCGATAGCAATCAGCCCCAGCATTTT. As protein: CASTKGGADSNQPQHF.

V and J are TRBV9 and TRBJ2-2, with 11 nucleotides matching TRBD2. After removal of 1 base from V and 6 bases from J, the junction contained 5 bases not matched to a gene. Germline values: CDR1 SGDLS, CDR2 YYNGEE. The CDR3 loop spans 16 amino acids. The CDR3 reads CASSVTSGGISGELFF. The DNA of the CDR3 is TGTGCCAGCAGCGTAACTAGCGGGGGTATATCCGGGGAGCTGTTTTTT.

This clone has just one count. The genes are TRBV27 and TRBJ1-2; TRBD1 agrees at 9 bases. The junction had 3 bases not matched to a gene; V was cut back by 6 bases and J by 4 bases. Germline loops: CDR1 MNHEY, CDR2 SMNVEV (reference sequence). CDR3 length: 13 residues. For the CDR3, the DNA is TGTGCCAGCAGCTGGGGACAGGGCTATGGCTACACCTTC. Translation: CASSWGQGYGYTF.

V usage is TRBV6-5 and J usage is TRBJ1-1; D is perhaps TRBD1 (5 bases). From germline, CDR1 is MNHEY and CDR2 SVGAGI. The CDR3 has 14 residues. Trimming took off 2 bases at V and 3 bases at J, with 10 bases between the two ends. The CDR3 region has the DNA TGTGCCAGCAGTTACAGGGGAAGGGACACTGAAGCTTTCTTT. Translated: CASSYRGRDTEAFF.

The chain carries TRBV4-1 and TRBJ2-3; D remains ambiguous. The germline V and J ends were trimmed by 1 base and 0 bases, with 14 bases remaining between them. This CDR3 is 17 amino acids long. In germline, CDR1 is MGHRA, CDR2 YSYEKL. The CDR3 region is CASSQVSETFSTDTQYF. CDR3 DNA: TGCGCCAGCAGCCAAGTTTCCGAGACATTTAGCACAGATACGCAGTATTTT.

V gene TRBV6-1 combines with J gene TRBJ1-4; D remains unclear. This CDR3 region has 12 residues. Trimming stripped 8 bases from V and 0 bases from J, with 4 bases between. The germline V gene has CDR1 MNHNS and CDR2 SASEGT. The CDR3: CASVTTNEKLFF. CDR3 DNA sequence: TGTGCCAGCGTAACAACTAATGAAAAACTGTTTTTT.

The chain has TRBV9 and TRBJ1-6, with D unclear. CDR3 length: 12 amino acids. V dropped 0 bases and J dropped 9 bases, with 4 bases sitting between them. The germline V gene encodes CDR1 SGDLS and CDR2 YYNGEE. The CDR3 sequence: CASSVVGSPLHF. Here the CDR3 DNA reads TGTGCCAGCAGCGTAGTCGGTTCACCCCTCCACTTT.

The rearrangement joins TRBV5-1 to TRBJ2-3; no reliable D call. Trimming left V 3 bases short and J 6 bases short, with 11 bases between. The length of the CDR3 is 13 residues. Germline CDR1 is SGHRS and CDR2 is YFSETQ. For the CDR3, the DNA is TGCGCCAGCAGCTCCCTAACGCGGGATACGCAGTATTTT. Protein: CASSSLTRDTQYF.

The CDR3 reads CASSRIAGGSYEQYF. The CDR3 coding sequence is TGTGCCAGCAGCCGGATAGCGGGAGGTAGCTACGAGCAGTACTTC. The chain links TRBV9 to TRBJ2-7, with TRBD2 matching over 10 bases. This CDR3 spans 15 amino acids. CDR1 and CDR2 from the germline V gene are SGDLS and YYNGEE. V was pared by 4 bases and J by 3 bases, with 7 bases of the junction left unmatched.

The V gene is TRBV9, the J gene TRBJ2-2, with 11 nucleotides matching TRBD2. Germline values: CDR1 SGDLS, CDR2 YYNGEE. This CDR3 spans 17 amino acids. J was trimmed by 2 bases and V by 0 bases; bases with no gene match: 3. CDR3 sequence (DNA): TGTGCCAGCAGCGTAGCTAGCGGGGGGCTCAACACCGGGGAGCTGTTTTTT. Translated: CASSVASGGLNTGELFF.